The present T cell receptor beta chain was sequenced within a study of blood T cell repertoires in COVID-19. Overall study: The United States, Italy and Spain provided the acute and convalescent COVID-19 samples. PBMCs, B-cell-depleted T cells, or T cells were the source of the cDNA or gDNA that made up the material.

The germline gives CDR1 ENHRY, CDR2 SYGVKD. V trimming: 6 bases; J trimming: 5 bases; junction bases outside the gene matches: 5. CDR3 length: 14 residues. The authors' processing: How many nucleated cells were present was estimated from reference gene primer amplification. Method: immunoSEQ multiplex PCR; TCRdb's copy keeps in-frame clones and lacks some. The V and J calls and the clone size are those of that table, but D and trimming were determined from the DNA. The table lists under 95,000 clones, around 85% of them singletons, with roughly 5.7% in the top ten. Material for sequencing was peripheral blood. The sequence was obtained from a man aged 55 to 69 with acute or convalescent COVID-19. The J gene is TRBJ1-2, the V gene TRBV10-3; 11 nucleotides agree with TRBD1. This CDR3 reads CAISPGQGDYGYTF. The CDR3 nucleotides are TGTGCCATCAGCCCGGGACAGGGGGATTATGGCTACACCTTC.